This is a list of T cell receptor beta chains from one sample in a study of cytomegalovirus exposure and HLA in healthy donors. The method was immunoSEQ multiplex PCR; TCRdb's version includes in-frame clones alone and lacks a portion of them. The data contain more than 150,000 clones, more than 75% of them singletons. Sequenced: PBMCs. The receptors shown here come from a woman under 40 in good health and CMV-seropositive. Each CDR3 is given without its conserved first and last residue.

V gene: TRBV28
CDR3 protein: ASSPIDRDNSPLH

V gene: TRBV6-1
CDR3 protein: ASSEVPGGRGPQH

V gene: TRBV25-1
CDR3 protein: ASSERGTGGYTDTQY

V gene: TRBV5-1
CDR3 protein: ASSETGYQETQY

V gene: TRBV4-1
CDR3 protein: ASSQGTGTGYT

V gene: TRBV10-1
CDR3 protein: ASGRTGTSHYGYT

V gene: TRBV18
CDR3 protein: ASSPGTSSYEQY

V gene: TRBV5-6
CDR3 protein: ASSVGADYNEQF

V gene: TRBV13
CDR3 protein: ASSERSGGANEQF

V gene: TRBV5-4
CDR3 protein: ASSLGTYEQY

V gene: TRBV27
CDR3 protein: ASSLGLSTTNEKLF

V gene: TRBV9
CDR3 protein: ASSSGLAGTDTQY

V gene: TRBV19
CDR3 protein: ASSPHRTDTQY

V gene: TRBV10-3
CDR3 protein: AISPQSGANVLT

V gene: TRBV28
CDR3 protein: ASSFVKGRQGDIQY

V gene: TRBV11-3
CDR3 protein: ASSLVGVWGRVDTEAF

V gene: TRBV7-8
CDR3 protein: ASSSPTTYEQY

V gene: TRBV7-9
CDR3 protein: ASSPLVPIRGETQY

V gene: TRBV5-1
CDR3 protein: ASSLEGQGSDTQY

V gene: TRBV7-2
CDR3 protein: ASSTPPWETQY

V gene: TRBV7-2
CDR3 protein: ASSPFRGRTDTQY

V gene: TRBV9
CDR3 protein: ASSVGQNYGYT

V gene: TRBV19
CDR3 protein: ASSIRGEGTEAF

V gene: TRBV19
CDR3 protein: ASSPRGRLDQPQH

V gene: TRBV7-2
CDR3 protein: ASRRDDRGWTEAF

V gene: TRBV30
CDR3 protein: AWNRQDNQPQH

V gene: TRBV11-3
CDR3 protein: ASSKTGELF

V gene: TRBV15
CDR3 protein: ATSRVGSGEETQY

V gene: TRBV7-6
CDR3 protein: ASSLLRGGARDQPQH

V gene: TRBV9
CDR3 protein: ASSATEGGVGETQY

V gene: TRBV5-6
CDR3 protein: ASSQRLATNTGELF

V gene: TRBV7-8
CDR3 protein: ASSLDGTENQPQH

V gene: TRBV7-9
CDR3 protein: ASSQGAGNEQF

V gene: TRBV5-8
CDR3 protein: ASSLVQGVTRRQPQH

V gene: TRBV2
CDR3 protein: ASRYDRINEQF

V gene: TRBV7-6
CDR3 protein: ASNLDGSWDEQY

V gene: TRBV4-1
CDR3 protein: ASSQVSGWGAGYT

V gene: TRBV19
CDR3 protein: ASDRVYEQY

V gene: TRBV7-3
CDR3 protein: ASSLDRSNYNEQF

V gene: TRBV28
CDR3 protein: ASSPRPDRDLNTGELF

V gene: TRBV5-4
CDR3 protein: AWYRQGVYEQY

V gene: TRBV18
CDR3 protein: ASSPQGAGEQY

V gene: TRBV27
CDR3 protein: ASSFDRGSTDTQY

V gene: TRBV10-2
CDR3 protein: ASRDRGVTEAF

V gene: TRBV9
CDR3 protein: ASSGQGMGNQPQH

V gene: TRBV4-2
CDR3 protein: ASSQDPIPPGKETRY

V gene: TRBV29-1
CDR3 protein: SGQRGAGTQY

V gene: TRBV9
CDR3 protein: ASSGGGTATNEKLF

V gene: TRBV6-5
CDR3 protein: ASSFQGSTDTQY

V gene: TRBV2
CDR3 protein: ASSPGQIEPGYT

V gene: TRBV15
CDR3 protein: ATSKRLAGESDTQY

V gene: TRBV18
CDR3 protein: ASSPRERTVVDQPQH

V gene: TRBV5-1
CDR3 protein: ASSLAGGSGYNEQF

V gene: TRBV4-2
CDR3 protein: ASSQGGQIDQPQH

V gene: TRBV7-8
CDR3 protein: ASSPRQRGDTGELF

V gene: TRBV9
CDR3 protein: ASGPHNEQF

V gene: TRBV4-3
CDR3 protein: ASSQEGTGNSGNTIY

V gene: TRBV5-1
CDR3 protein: ASRGGGSYNEQF

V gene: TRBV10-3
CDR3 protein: AARDRGRDEQF